The clone carrying this T cell receptor (beta chain) was seen more than once but under ten times. Its antigen is not identified. The method was immunoSEQ multiplex PCR; TCRdb's version includes in-frame clones alone and lacks a portion of them. This table holds about 400,000 clones, about 80% found once. The CDR3 extends over 14 amino acids. V shed 5 bases and J shed 1 base, with 11 bases lying between them. Germline V gene lookup returns CDR1 MNHEY and CDR2 SMNVEV (reference sequence). The data derive from a study of Ad26.COV2.S vaccination and SARS-CoV-2 variants. Study-level information: Into the muscle, Ad26.COV2.S was dosed once or twice, 56 days apart.

General observations from the study: Participants given vaccine showed non-spike TCR breadth similar to that of placebo recipients.

Treatment: around 19 received Ad26.COV2.S at low or high dose, single or two shots; roughly 5 received placebo; per-sample allocation not given. Sampling was done on day 63 after the first vaccine or placebo injection. Vaccination employed an Ad26 vector expressing the Wuhan-strain SARS-CoV-2 spike. V gene TRBV27 combines with J gene TRBJ1-1; D possibly corresponds to TRBD1 (6 bases). The sequenced sample was peripheral blood, obtained in a trial of Ad26.COV2.S vaccine versus placebo. The receptor comes from a person aged 18-60 years who received the Ad26.COV2.S COVID-19 vaccine or a placebo. CDR3 sequence reads: CASSPRQANTEAFF. In DNA, the CDR3 is TGTGCCAGCAGTCCCCGACAGGCGAACACTGAAGCTTTCTTT.